One sample yielded the 4 T cell receptor beta chains listed below, sequenced in a study of regulatory T cells in long-lasting Graves disease. The authors built TCR beta libraries using iRepertoire HTBI primers and Arm-PCR of CDR3 regions. TCRdb recomputed calls from the multiplex PCR reads with MiXCR, one row per CDR3 protein. This sample has a few hundred thousand distinct CDR3 sequences; around 23% occur once, and the top ten carry around 30%. The time point: persistent/refractory GD, antithyroid drugs over 5 years with positive TRAb. Generation of the TCR library employed RNA extracted from PBMCs. The specimen comprised peripheral blood mononuclear cells (PBMCs), sampled when the disease was refractory, from a patient treated with antithyroid drugs. Receptor source: a woman in her thirties or forties with Graves disease.

This clonotype was detected only a few times. One end of the junction fails to match germline, which may point to a read error. This sequence joins TRBV6-1 and TRBJ1-1; 7 bases match TRBD1. This CDR3 contains 14 residues. Germline values: CDR1 MNHNS, CDR2 SASEGT. The CDR3 DNA sequence: TGTGCCGGCAGTCGAAGACAGGGACGAACTGAAGCTTTCTTT. It is translated as CAGSRRQGRTEAFF.

As concerns this clonotype: A much larger clone differs from this one at a single base, so this may be a read error. This chain joins TRBV28 and TRBJ2-2, with a weak D call TRBD1 (6 bases). Germline V lookup: CDR1 MDHEN, CDR2 SYDVKM. The CDR3 runs to 15 residues. Trimming removed 3 bases at V and 6 bases at J, with 14 bases between. The CDR3 spells CASSFGTRKPGELFF. The DNA of the CDR3 is TGTGCCAGCAGTTTCGGGACAAGGAAACCCGGGGAGCTGTTTTTT.

The chain is built from TRBV29-1 and TRBJ2-1, with D perhaps TRBD2 (6 bases). Germline V lookup: CDR1 SQVTM, CDR2 ANQGSEA. CDR3 length: 13 residues. V was clipped by 7 bases and J by 6 bases, with 16 bases between them. CDR3 sequence: CSAQTSSSNEQFF. The CDR3 region has the DNA TGCAGCGCACAGACTAGTAGCTCCAATGAGCAGTTCTTC.

This clonotype was found many times. The chain combines TRBV7-9 with TRBJ1-2; 7 bases agree with TRBD1. Germline assignment: CDR1 SEHNR and CDR2 FQNEAQ (reference sequence). V shed 6 bases, J shed 2 bases, and the junction held 9 bases outside the gene matches. This CDR3 has 15 amino acids. CDR3 region: CASSPRTGVNYGYTF. The CDR3 DNA follows: TGTGCCAGCAGTCCACGGACAGGCGTGAACTATGGCTACACCTTC.